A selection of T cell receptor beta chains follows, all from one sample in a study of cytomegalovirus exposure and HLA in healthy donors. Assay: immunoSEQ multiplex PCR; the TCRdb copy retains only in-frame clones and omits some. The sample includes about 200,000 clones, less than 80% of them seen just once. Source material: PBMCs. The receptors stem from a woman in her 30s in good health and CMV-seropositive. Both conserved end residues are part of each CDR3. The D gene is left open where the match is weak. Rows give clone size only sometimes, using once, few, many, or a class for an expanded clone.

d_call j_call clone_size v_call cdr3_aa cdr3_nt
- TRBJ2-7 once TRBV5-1 CASSAGIGGVHEQYF TGCGCCAGCAGCGCGGGGATTGGTGGGGTTCACGAGCAGTACTTC
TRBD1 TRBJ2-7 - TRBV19 CASSSGQGASYEQYF TGTGCCAGTAGTAGCGGACAGGGCGCCTCATACGAGCAGTACTTC
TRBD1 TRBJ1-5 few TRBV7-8 CASRLDRASNQPQHF TGTGCCAGCAGGTTGGACAGGGCTAGCAATCAGCCCCAGCATTTT
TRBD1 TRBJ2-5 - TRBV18 CASSGTGSVQETQYF TGTGCCAGCTCTGGGACAGGGTCCGTCCAAGAGACCCAGTACTTC
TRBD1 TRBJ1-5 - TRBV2 CASSEPGQFLSNQPQHF TGTGCCAGCAGTGAACCGGGACAGTTTTTAAGCAATCAGCCCCAGCATTTT
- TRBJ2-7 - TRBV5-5 CASTKFHEQYF TGTGCCAGCACCAAATTCCACGAGCAGTACTTC
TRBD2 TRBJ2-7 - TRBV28 CASSFLAGDYEQYF TGTGCCAGCAGTTTCTTAGCGGGGGACTACGAGCAGTACTTC
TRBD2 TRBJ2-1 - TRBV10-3 CAISEGSGGFYNEQFF TGTGCCATCAGTGAGGGGAGCGGGGGGTTCTACAATGAGCAGTTCTTC
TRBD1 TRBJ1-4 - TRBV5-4 CASSAVTGARHEKLFF TGTGCCAGCAGCGCAGTTACAGGGGCGCGGCATGAAAAACTGTTTTTT
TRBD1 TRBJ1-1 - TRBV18 CASSLSTGGETEAFF TGTGCCAGCTCACTCTCGACAGGGGGAGAGACTGAAGCTTTCTTT
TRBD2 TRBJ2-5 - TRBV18 CASSPRVLAGWKETQYF TGTGCCAGCTCACCACGCGTGCTAGCGGGATGGAAAGAGACCCAGTACTTC
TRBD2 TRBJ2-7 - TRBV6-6 CASSSRTSGNPYEQYF TGTGCCAGCAGTTCCCGGACTAGCGGGAACCCCTACGAGCAGTACTTC
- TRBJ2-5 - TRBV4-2 CASSTRRGSETQYF TGTGCCAGCAGCACTAGGAGGGGCTCGGAGACCCAGTACTTC
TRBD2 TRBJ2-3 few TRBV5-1 CASRPGLAPRRDTQYF TGCGCCAGCAGACCGGGACTAGCGCCCCGCCGTGATACGCAGTATTTT